The 13 T cell receptor beta chains reported below all come from one sample, sequenced in a study of cytomegalovirus exposure and HLA in healthy donors. The PCR had 60 Vbeta and 13 Jbeta primers. Here immunoSEQ multiplex PCR was the method, and the copy in TCRdb shows in-frame clones only, minus some. Of 150,000 to 200,000 clones in the sample, around 86% are singletons; the top ten hold over 4%. The sequenced sample consisted of PBMCs. Receptors originate from a man aged 50 to 60 in good health and CMV-seropositive.

This clone was seen a single time. This chain joins TRBV2 and TRBJ1-2; 7 nucleotides line up with TRBD1. V shed 6 bases and J 3 bases; nucleotides not matched to a gene: 16. Germline V gives CDR1 SNHLY, CDR2 FYNNEI. The CDR3 totals 17 residues. The CDR3 DNA is TGTGCCAGCAGCTGGGACAGTCTTGCCTCGAACTACTATGGCTACACCTTC. This gives the protein CASSWDSLASNYYGYTF.

The rearrangement links TRBV7-9 to TRBJ2-3, with 12 bases matching TRBD2. Germline loops: CDR1 SEHNR, CDR2 FQNEAQ (reference sequence). Trimming took 5 bases from V and 3 from J; bases not matched to a gene: 6. The CDR3 consists of 16 residues. CDR3 DNA: TGTGCCAGCAGCCCGGCTAGCGGGGGGGTGACAGATACGCAGTATTTT. Translating it yields CASSPASGGVTDTQYF.

This sequence joins TRBV29-1 and TRBJ2-1, with TRBD2 matching over 7 bases. V gave up 6 bases and J gave up 1 base; unmatched junction bases: 9. Germline V gene data show CDR1 as SQVTM and CDR2 as ANQGSEA. The CDR3 length is 15 residues. CDR3 coding DNA: TGCAGCGTCACTACTAGCGTGATATCCTACAATGAGCAGTTCTTC. Its translation is CSVTTSVISYNEQFF.

V usage is TRBV6-5 and J usage is TRBJ2-7, with 7 nucleotides matching TRBD1. CDR1 MNHEY and CDR2 SVGAGI come from the germline V gene. This CDR3 is built from 14 residues. Unmatched junction bases numbered 9, after V lost 6 bases and J lost 4 bases. CDR3 loop: CASRRDSQTYEQYF. The CDR3 DNA reads as TGTGCCAGCAGACGGGACAGCCAAACTTACGAGCAGTACTTC.

Written as DNA, the CDR3 is TGCGCCAGCAGCCAAGATCCGGGAGGTATAAACTATGGCTACACCTTC. Its translation: CASSQDPGGINYGYTF. This chain uses TRBV4-1 with TRBJ1-2; D gene uncertain. The V and J ends lost 0 bases and 2 bases respectively, with 13 bases between them. The CDR3 runs 16 residues. Germline loops: CDR1 MGHRA, CDR2 YSYEKL.

The count of this clone is one. V and J are TRBV19 and TRBJ2-1, with a tentative D call TRBD2 (6 bases). CDR3 length: 14 residues. V lost 3 bases to trimming and J lost 5 bases, with 11 bases between them. Per the germline V gene, CDR1 is LNHDA and CDR2 is SQIVND (reference sequence). CDR3 sequence reads: CASSISGPHNEQFF. CDR3 DNA sequence: TGTGCCAGTAGTATCAGCGGGCCCCACAATGAGCAGTTCTTC.

CDR3 sequence reads: CASRPTPGLPTQYF. For the CDR3, the DNA is TGTGCCAGCAGGCCCACCCCGGGACTTCCTACGCAGTATTTT. The chain recombines TRBV27 with TRBJ2-3; TRBD2 is a possible D gene (6 bases). The germline V gene encodes CDR1 MNHEY and CDR2 SMNVEV (reference sequence). V lost 6 bases and J 8 bases, leaving 18 bases between the germline ends. The CDR3 loop spans 14 amino acids.

The chain couples TRBV18 to TRBJ2-2, with 7 bases identical to TRBD1. J lost 2 bases, V lost 2 bases, and 8 bases had no gene match. Germline CDR1 KGHSH, CDR2 LQKENI. The CDR3 runs 17 residues. The CDR3 loop is CASSPGYGTVNTGELFF. The CDR3 coding sequence is TGTGCCAGCTCACCAGGATACGGGACAGTCAACACCGGGGAGCTGTTTTTT.

The V and J genes are TRBV27 and TRBJ2-1, with a possible D match to TRBD2 (6 bases). The CDR3 runs to 15 residues. The V end was cut by 6 bases, the J end by 0 bases, with 12 bases between. Germline V gene sequence: CDR1 MNHEY, CDR2 SMNVEV (reference sequence). The CDR3 nucleotides read TGTGCCAGCAGCCCGGGACTCCTCTCCTACAATGAGCAGTTCTTC. This translates into CASSPGLLSYNEQFF.

The CDR3 loop is CAISVGTGPSNQPQHF. The CDR3 DNA sequence: TGTGCCATCAGTGTAGGGACAGGGCCCAGCAATCAGCCCCAGCATTTT. V is TRBV10-3 and J is TRBJ1-5, with TRBD1 identical over 9 bases. This CDR3 has 16 residues. From germline, CDR1 is ENHRY and CDR2 SYGVKD. Unmatched junction bases numbered 5, after V lost 4 bases and J lost 1 base.

The chain couples TRBV5-4 to TRBJ2-3; 12 bases are a match to TRBD1. CDR1 is SGHNT and CDR2 is YYREEE in the germline V gene (reference sequence). V dropped 4 bases and J dropped 0; count of bases not matched to a gene: 3. There are 16 residues in the CDR3. The CDR3 DNA is TGTGCCAGCAGCGGGACAGGGGGCGCTAGCACAGATACGCAGTATTTT. Protein sequence: CASSGTGGASTDTQYF.

This chain joins TRBV7-3 and TRBJ2-2, with TRBD1 matching 10 bases. V trimming: 3 bases; J trimming: 4 bases; junction bases outside the gene matches: 5. Germline V gives CDR1 SGHTA, CDR2 FQGTGA. This CDR3 spans 16 amino acids. CDR3 bases: TGTGCCAGCAGCTTTAGGACAGGGGGGGTCACCGGGGAGCTGTTTTTT. It translates to CASSFRTGGVTGELFF.

J is TRBJ2-3 and V is TRBV4-2; D unresolved. Trimming stripped 0 bases from V and 0 bases from J, with 7 bases between. This CDR3 region has 15 residues. Germline loops: CDR1 LGHNA, CDR2 YNFKEQ. The CDR3 nucleotides read TGTGCCAGCAGCCAAGATTTCTCTAGCACAGATACGCAGTATTTT. Its protein is CASSQDFSSTDTQYF.